The 32 T cell receptor beta chains below come from one sample, sequenced in a study of CD8 T cells in Susac syndrome. Random hexamers were used to reverse transcribe roughly 0.5 to 1 ug of RNA. TCRdb processed the immunoSEQ multiplex PCR reads anew with MiXCR; each CDR3 protein has one entry. This sample has about 180,000 distinct CDR3 sequences, with about 94% found just once. Sample: CD4+ T cells from PBMCs. These receptors were collected from a human donor with Susac syndrome.

The rearrangement joins TRBV4-2 to TRBJ2-3; 8 bases line up with TRBD2. Germline-derived CDR1 and CDR2 are LGHNA and YNFKEQ. This CDR3 has 19 amino acids. V lost 0 bases to trimming and J lost 0 bases; unmatched junction nucleotides: 11. The CDR3 region is CASSQDSSGGHSSTDTQYF. In nucleotides, the CDR3 is TGTGCCAGCAGCCAAGATTCAAGCGGGGGCCATTCTAGCACAGATACGCAGTATTTT.

This chain connects TRBV20-1 to TRBJ2-6; D remains unclear. The CDR3 length is 15 residues. CDR1 and CDR2 from the germline V gene are DFQATT and SNEGSKA (reference sequence). The V end lost 3 bases, the J end lost 1 base, and 10 bases lay between the germline ends. CDR3 sequence reads: CSARVTQSGANVLTF. CDR3 coding DNA: TGCAGTGCTAGGGTGACGCAGTCTGGGGCCAACGTCCTGACTTTC.

This chain joins TRBV3-1 and TRBJ2-7; D is uncertain. V was trimmed by 0 bases and J by 2 bases, leaving 11 bases between them. Germline CDR1 LGHDT, CDR2 YNNKEL (reference sequence). This CDR3 contains 15 residues. Here the CDR3 reads CASSQDFQSPYEQYF. As DNA, the CDR3 is TGTGCCAGCAGCCAAGATTTCCAGTCCCCCTACGAGCAGTACTTC.

Comment on this clonotype: The junction departs from germline at one end; a sequencing error may be responsible. The chain is built from TRBV28 and TRBJ1-2, with D tentatively TRBD1 (6 bases). CDR3 length equals 13 residues. Germline V gene sequence: CDR1 MDHEN, CDR2 SYDVKM. This chain's CDR3 is CASSTPPPGASGF. The CDR3 coding sequence is TGTGCCAGCAGTACCCCCCCTCCAGGGGCCAGCGGCTTC.

CDR3 region: CASSVLSLLAEIYNEQFF. Here the CDR3 DNA reads TGTGCCAGCAGCGTATTGTCCTTACTAGCGGAGATCTACAATGAGCAGTTCTTC. V is TRBV9 and J is TRBJ2-1; TRBD2 matches at 8 bases. The V and J ends lost 1 base and 3 bases, in that order; junction bases with no gene match: 12. This CDR3 has 18 amino acids. Germline-derived CDR1 and CDR2 are SGDLS and YYNGEE. Combining the CDR3 with reference TRBV9 and TRBJ2-1 gives the whole variable domain DSGVTQTPKHLITATGQRVTLRCSPRSGDLSVYWYQQSLDQGLQFLIQYYNGEERAKGNILERFSAQQFPDLHSELNLSSLELGDSALYFCASSVLSLLAEIYNEQFFGPGTRLTVL.

This chain joins TRBV4-2 and TRBJ1-2; D is unclear. The CDR3 length is 16 residues. The germline V gene encodes CDR1 LGHNA and CDR2 YNFKEQ. V lost 1 base, J lost 5 bases, and 17 bases lay in between. The DNA for the CDR3 is TGTGCCAGCAGCCAAGTATCCCGCCAGGCGTCTTATGGCTACACCTTC. Translated, it gives CASSQVSRQASYGYTF.

The V and J genes are TRBV5-1 and TRBJ2-7; maybe TRBD2 (5 bases). The CDR3 covers 14 residues. V dropped 0 bases and J dropped 1 base, with 8 bases sitting between them. Germline V gene data show CDR1 as SGHRS and CDR2 as YFSETQ. For the CDR3, the DNA is TGCGCCAGCAGCTTGGGTCCGGGATCCTACGAGCAGTACTTC. This gives the protein CASSLGPGSYEQYF.

V and J are TRBV29-1 and TRBJ1-1, with a weak D call TRBD1 (5 bases). Germline CDR1 and CDR2: SQVTM and ANQGSEA. The CDR3 contains 13 residues. V lost 7 bases and J lost 3, with 15 bases in between. CDR3 coding DNA: TGCAGCGCCTTGCTGGGAGGGGACACTGAAGCTTTCTTT. It encodes CSALLGGDTEAFF.

As concerns this clonotype: The junction departs from germline at one end; a sequencing error may be responsible. V gene TRBV12-3 or TRBV12-4 combines with J gene TRBJ2-1; 8 bases line up with TRBD1. CDR3 size: 15 residues. CDR3 region: CASSLALRQGNEQFF. CDR3 DNA sequence: TGTGCCAGCAGTCTAGCCCTGCGACAGGGGAATGAGCAGTTCTTC.

The V and J genes are TRBV7-9 and TRBJ2-1; the match to TRBD2 covers 10 bases. J was trimmed by 8 bases and V by 1 base; bases with no gene match: 8. The V gene's germline CDR1 is SEHNR and CDR2 FQNEAQ (reference sequence). The CDR3 runs 16 residues. CDR3 in amino acids: CASSLGAGGPMDEQFF. CDR3 DNA: TGTGCCAGCAGCTTAGGAGCGGGAGGGCCTATGGATGAGCAGTTCTTC.

V is TRBV15 and J is TRBJ1-5, with a tentative D call TRBD1 (5 bases). CDR3 length: 17 amino acids. Germline CDR1 LNHNV, CDR2 YYDKDF (reference sequence). The V end was cut by 3 bases, the J end by 0 bases, with 15 bases between. The CDR3 nucleotides are TGTGCCACCAGCAGGGGGGGTGGACGGCGTAGCAATCAGCCCCAGCATTTT. Protein product: CATSRGGGRRSNQPQHF.

J is TRBJ2-3 and V is TRBV9; 7 nucleotides align to TRBD2. The germline gives CDR1 SGDLS, CDR2 YYNGEE. With V trimmed by 4 bases and J by 1 base, 15 bases remained unmatched. This CDR3 is built from 18 residues. CDR3 region: CASSLTDGLGAGTDTQYF. Written as DNA, the CDR3 is TGTGCCAGCAGCCTTACGGACGGACTAGGAGCCGGCACAGATACGCAGTATTTT.

The rearrangement uses TRBV2 and TRBJ2-5; a possible D gene is TRBD1 (5 bases). There are 13 residues in the CDR3. CDR1 SNHLY and CDR2 FYNNEI come from the germline V gene. Trimming removed 7 bases at V and 4 bases at J, with 13 bases between. CDR3 loop: CASIAGWRETQYF. DNA of the CDR3: TGTGCCAGCATCGCAGGGTGGCGAGAGACCCAGTACTTC.

This clonotype was detected only once. This chain uses TRBV28 with TRBJ2-7; maybe TRBD1 (5 bases). Trimming cost V 4 bases and J 0 bases, with 13 bases left between them. The CDR3 length is 15 residues. CDR1 is MDHEN and CDR2 is SYDVKM in the germline V gene. The CDR3 nucleotides read TGTGCCAGCAGTTCCCCAGCAGGGTACTCCTACGAGCAGTACTTC. This gives the protein CASSSPAGYSYEQYF.

V gene TRBV29-1 combines with J gene TRBJ2-5; TRBD1 is a possible D gene (6 bases). There are 12 residues in the CDR3. Between the trimmed V and J ends, which lost 4 bases and 4 bases, there was a span of 10 bases. The germline gives CDR1 SQVTM, CDR2 ANQGSEA. CDR3 residues: CSVARGAETQYF. The CDR3 bases are TGCAGCGTTGCCAGGGGTGCAGAGACCCAGTACTTC.

To note about this clonotype: Germline and junction disagree at one end, which may indicate a read error. CDR3 sequence reads: CASSLAGSPGETQYF. The CDR3 DNA reads TGTGCCAGCAGCCTAGCGGGCTCCCCGGGGGAGACCCAGTACTTC. The chain employs TRBV7-9 and TRBJ2-5; TRBD2 matches 8 bases. The CDR3 is 15 amino acids. Germline CDR1 SEHNR, CDR2 FQNEAQ (reference sequence).

The chain is built from TRBV7-9 and TRBJ1-2; no clear D. The CDR3 is 12 residues long. Deletions cut 5 bases from V and 2 bases from J, with 6 bases between. CDR1 and CDR2 (germline): SEHNR, FQNEAQ (reference sequence). The CDR3 is CASSSSNYGYTF. CDR3 in DNA: TGTGCCAGCAGCAGTTCAAACTATGGCTACACCTTC.

V gene TRBV11-2 combines with J gene TRBJ2-1; maybe TRBD2 (5 bases). The CDR3 has 13 residues. V was clipped by 5 bases and J by 9 bases, with 14 bases between them. CDR1 SGHAT and CDR2 FQNNGV come from the germline V gene. The CDR3 here is CASSPGISPEQFF. The CDR3 region has the DNA TGTGCCAGCAGCCCCGGGATCTCTCCTGAGCAGTTCTTC.

This chain uses TRBV3-1 with TRBJ1-1; no firm D call. The length of the CDR3 is 13 residues. The ends were cut back, 4 bases at V and 1 base at J, with 7 bases in the middle. CDR1 and CDR2 (germline): LGHDT, YNNKEL (reference sequence). CDR3 nucleotides: TGTGCCAGCAGCCTCTTGCAGAACACTGAAGCTTTCTTT. Its translation is CASSLLQNTEAFF.

The V and J genes are TRBV7-2 and TRBJ2-1; D is perhaps TRBD2 (6 bases). V lost 1 base, J lost 10 bases, and 14 bases lay in between. The V gene's germline CDR1 is SGHTA and CDR2 FQGNSA. There are 14 residues in the CDR3. CDR3 sequence (DNA): TGTGCCAGCAGCTTAGATAGTAGCGGAAGAGAGCAGTTCTTC. Translating it yields CASSLDSSGREQFF.

The J gene is TRBJ2-7, the V gene TRBV30; a possible D gene is TRBD1 (6 bases). The length of the CDR3 is 12 residues. V was shortened by 3 bases and J by 3 bases, with 9 bases between the two germline ends. Germline CDR1 and CDR2: GTSNPN and SVGIG (reference sequence). CDR3 sequence reads: CAWSPQGYEQYF. The CDR3 DNA reads as TGTGCCTGGAGCCCACAGGGCTACGAGCAGTACTTC.

The rearrangement uses TRBV7-9 and TRBJ1-1, with TRBD1 matching 7 bases. CDR1 SEHNR and CDR2 FQNEAQ come from the germline V gene (reference sequence). J was trimmed by 8 bases and V by 5 bases; bases with no gene match: 14. The CDR3 extends over 15 amino acids. The CDR3: CASSATGTSFTEAFF. The CDR3, as DNA: TGTGCCAGCAGCGCGACAGGGACCAGCTTTACGGAAGCTTTCTTT.

This chain connects TRBV18 to TRBJ1-2, with 8 bases aligning to TRBD1. There are 16 residues in the CDR3. Unmatched junction bases numbered 9, after V lost 3 bases and J lost 3 bases. Germline CDR1 KGHSH, CDR2 LQKENI. CDR3 loop: CASSPMTQGADYGYTF. DNA of the CDR3: TGTGCCAGCTCACCGATGACCCAGGGGGCGGACTATGGCTACACCTTC.

This sequence joins TRBV29-1 and TRBJ2-4; maybe TRBD1 (6 bases). The germline V gene has CDR1 SQVTM and CDR2 ANQGSEA. V was clipped by 4 bases and J by 0 bases, with 28 bases between them. The CDR3 runs 20 residues. Written as DNA, the CDR3 is TGCAGCGTTGGTTTGGTTGGACAGCACAAATCCAGACTAGCCAAAAACATTCAGTACTTC. It codes for CSVGLVGQHKSRLAKNIQYF. Variable domain in full (rest from reference TRBV29-1 and TRBJ2-4): SAVISQKPSRDICQRGTSLTIQCQVDSQVTMMFWYRQQPGQSLTLIATANQGSEATYESGFVIDKFPISRPNLTFSTLTVSNMSPEDSSIYLCSVGLVGQHKSRLAKNIQYFGAGTRLSVL.

The V call is TRBV6-5, the J call TRBJ1-3, with TRBD1 identical over 7 bases. Germline CDR1 and CDR2: MNHEY and SVGAGI. V shed 6 bases, J shed 3 bases, and the junction held 8 bases outside the gene matches. CDR3 length equals 15 residues. The CDR3 bases are TGTGCCAGCAGAGCCGGGACAGTTCGTGGAAACACCATATATTTT. Translated: CASRAGTVRGNTIYF.

This clonotype is a singleton in its sample. The rearrangement joins TRBV18 to TRBJ2-3, with 8 bases that match TRBD2. CDR3 size: 17 residues. Germline loops: CDR1 KGHSH, CDR2 LQKENI. The V and J ends lost 3 bases and 8 bases, in that order; junction bases with no gene match: 16. The CDR3 DNA sequence: TGTGCCAGCTCACCCCTTGATCTAGCGGGCCCGCAACCTACGCAGTATTTT. Amino acid sequence: CASSPLDLAGPQPTQYF.

The chain has TRBV19 and TRBJ1-1; 8 bases agree with TRBD1. In germline, CDR1 is LNHDA, CDR2 SQIVND (reference sequence). V was clipped by 6 bases and J by 7 bases; unmatched bases: 13. The CDR3 has 15 amino acids. This chain's CDR3 is CASSRTDRGDFEAFF. CDR3 bases: TGTGCCAGTAGCCGGACCGACAGGGGCGACTTTGAAGCTTTCTTT.

The chain is built from TRBV12-3 or TRBV12-4 and TRBJ2-3; D gene unclear. This CDR3 is built from 12 residues. Trimming removed 7 bases from V and 2 bases from J, with 7 bases in between. CDR3 sequence reads: CASNLNTDTQYF. DNA of the CDR3: TGTGCCAGCAATTTGAACACAGATACGCAGTATTTT.

This clonotype occurred once. V is TRBV28 and J is TRBJ1-5, with D uncertain. V was pared by 5 bases and J by 6 bases, with 8 bases between. Germline CDR1 MDHEN, CDR2 SYDVKM. CDR3 length: 12 residues. The DNA for the CDR3 is TGTGCCAGCAGTCCCCCAACTCAGCCCCAGCATTTT. Protein: CASSPPTQPQHF.

CDR3 DNA: TGTGCCAGCAGTCGGACAGGGGGCGAGCAGCCCCAGCATTTT. It translates to CASSRTGGEQPQHF. This chain joins TRBV12-3 or TRBV12-4 and TRBJ1-5, with 11 bases identical to TRBD1. The CDR3 contains 14 residues. V shed 5 bases, J shed 7 bases, and the junction held 4 bases outside the gene matches.

The chain uses TRBV7-9 and TRBJ2-7, with D unclear. V was trimmed by 5 bases and J by 6 bases, leaving 14 bases between them. This CDR3 has 13 amino acids. Germline V gene lookup returns CDR1 SEHNR and CDR2 FQNEAQ (reference sequence). CDR3: CASSPGWTVEQYF. The CDR3 region has the DNA TGTGCCAGCAGCCCGGGCTGGACGGTCGAGCAGTACTTC. The whole variable domain, filled in from reference TRBV7-9 and TRBJ2-7, reads DTGVSQNPRHKITKRGQNVTFRCDPISEHNRLYWYRQTLGQGPEFLTYFQNEAQLEKSRLLSDRFSAERPKGSFSTLEIQRTEQGDSAMYLCASSPGWTVEQYFGPGTRLTVT.

This chain uses TRBV24-1 with TRBJ2-7, with no clear D. Germline loops: CDR1 KGHDR, CDR2 SFDVKD. The CDR3 consists of 16 residues. The V end was cut by 3 bases, the J end by 1 base, with 15 bases between. In DNA form, the CDR3 reads TGTGCCACCAGTGATCCTAGGAGCTTCCAATCCTACGAGCAGTACTTC. Translation: CATSDPRSFQSYEQYF.